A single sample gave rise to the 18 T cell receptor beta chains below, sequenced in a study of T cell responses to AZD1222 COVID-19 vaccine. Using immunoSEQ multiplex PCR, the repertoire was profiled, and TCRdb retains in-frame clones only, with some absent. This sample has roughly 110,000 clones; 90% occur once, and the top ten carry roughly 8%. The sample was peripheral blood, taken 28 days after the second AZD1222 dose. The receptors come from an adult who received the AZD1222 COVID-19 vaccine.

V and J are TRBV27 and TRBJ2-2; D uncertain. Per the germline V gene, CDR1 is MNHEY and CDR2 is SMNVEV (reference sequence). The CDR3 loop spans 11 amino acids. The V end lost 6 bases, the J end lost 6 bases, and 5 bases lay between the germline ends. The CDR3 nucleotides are TGTGCCAGCAGGGCAGCCGGGGAGCTGTTTTTT. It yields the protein CASRAAGELFF.

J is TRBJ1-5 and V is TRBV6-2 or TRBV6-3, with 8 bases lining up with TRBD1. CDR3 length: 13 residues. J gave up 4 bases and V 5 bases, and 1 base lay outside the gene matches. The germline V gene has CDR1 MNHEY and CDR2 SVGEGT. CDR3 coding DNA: TGTGCCAGCAGTAGACAGGGGAATCAGCCCCAGCATTTT. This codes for CASSRQGNQPQHF.

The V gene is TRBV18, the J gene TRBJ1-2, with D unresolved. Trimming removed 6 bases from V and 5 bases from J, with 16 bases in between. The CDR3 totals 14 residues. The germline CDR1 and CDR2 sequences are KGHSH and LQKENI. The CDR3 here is CASSLPSDVYGYTF. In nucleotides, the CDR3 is TGTGCCAGCTCTTTACCAAGCGACGTTTATGGCTACACCTTC.

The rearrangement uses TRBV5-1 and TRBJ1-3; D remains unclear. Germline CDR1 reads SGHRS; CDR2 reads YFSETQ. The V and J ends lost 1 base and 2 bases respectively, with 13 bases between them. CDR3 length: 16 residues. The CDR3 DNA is TGCGCCAGCAGCTTGAGCCCAGACCTTACTGGAAACACCATATATTTT. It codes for CASSLSPDLTGNTIYF. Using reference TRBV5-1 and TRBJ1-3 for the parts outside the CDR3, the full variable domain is KAGVTQTPRYLIKTRGQQVTLSCSPISGHRSVSWYQQTPGQGLQFLFEYFSETQRNKGNFPGRFSGRQFSNSRSEMNVSTLELGDSALYLCASSLSPDLTGNTIYFGEGSWLTVV.

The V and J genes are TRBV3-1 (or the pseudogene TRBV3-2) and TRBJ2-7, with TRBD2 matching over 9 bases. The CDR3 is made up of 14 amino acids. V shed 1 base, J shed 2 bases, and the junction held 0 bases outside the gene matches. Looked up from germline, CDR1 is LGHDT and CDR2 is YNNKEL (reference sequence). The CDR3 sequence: CASSQGGGAYEQYF. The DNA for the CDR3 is TGTGCCAGCAGCCAAGGCGGGGGGGCCTACGAGCAGTACTTC.

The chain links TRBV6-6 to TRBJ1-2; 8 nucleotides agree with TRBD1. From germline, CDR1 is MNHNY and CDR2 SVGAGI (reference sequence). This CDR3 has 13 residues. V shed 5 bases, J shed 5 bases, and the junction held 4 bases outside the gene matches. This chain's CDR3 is CASSGDRSYGYTF. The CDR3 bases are TGTGCCAGCAGTGGGGACAGGTCATATGGCTACACCTTC.

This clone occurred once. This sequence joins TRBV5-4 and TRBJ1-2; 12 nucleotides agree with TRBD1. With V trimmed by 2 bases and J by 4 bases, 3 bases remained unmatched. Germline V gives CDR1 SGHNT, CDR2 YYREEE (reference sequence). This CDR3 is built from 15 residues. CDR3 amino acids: CASSFPGQGAYGYTF. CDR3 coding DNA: TGTGCCAGCAGCTTCCCGGGACAGGGGGCCTATGGCTACACCTTC.

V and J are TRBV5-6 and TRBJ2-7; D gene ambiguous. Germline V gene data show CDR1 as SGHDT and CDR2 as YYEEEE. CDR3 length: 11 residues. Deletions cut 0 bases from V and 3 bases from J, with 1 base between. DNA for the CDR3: TGTGCCAGCAGCTTGGTCTACGAGCAGTACTTC. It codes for CASSLVYEQYF.

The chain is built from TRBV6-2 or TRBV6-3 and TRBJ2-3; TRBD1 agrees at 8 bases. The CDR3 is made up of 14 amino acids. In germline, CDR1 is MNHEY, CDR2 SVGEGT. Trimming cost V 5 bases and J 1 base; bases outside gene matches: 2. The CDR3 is CASSLTGGTDTQYF. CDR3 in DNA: TGTGCCAGCAGTCTGACAGGGGGCACAGATACGCAGTATTTT.

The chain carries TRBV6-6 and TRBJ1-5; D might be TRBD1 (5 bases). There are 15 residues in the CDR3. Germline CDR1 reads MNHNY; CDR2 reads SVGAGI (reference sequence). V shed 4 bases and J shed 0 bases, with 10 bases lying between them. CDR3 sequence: CASSLDMSSNQPQHF. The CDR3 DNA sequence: TGTGCCAGCAGTTTGGACATGTCTAGCAATCAGCCCCAGCATTTT.

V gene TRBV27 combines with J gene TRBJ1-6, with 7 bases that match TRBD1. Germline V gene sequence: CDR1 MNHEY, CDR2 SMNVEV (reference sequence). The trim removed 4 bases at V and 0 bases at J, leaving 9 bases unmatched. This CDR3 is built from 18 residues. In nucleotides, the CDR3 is TGTGCCAGCAGTTCCCCCCCGGGACAGAGCTCCTATAATTCACCCCTCCACTTT. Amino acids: CASSSPPGQSSYNSPLHF.

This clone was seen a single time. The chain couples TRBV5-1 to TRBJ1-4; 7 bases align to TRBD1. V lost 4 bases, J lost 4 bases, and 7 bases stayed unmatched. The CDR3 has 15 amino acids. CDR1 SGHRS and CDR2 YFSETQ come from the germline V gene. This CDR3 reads CASSLQGPFNEKLFF. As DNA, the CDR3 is TGCGCCAGCAGCCTACAGGGGCCCTTTAATGAAAAACTGTTTTTT.

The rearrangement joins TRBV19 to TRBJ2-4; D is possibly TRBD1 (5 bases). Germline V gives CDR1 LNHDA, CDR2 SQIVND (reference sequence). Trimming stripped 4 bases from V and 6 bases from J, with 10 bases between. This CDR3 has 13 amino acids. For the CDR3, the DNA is TGTGCCAGTAGTACAGGGTGGGGAAACATTCAGTACTTC. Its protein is CASSTGWGNIQYF.

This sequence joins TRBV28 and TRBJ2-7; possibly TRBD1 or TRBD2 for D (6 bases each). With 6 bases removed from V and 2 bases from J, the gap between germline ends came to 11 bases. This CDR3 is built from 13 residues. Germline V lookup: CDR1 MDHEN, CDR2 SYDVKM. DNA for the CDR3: TGTGCCAGCAGCCAGGGGAGGACCTACGAGCAGTACTTC. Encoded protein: CASSQGRTYEQYF.

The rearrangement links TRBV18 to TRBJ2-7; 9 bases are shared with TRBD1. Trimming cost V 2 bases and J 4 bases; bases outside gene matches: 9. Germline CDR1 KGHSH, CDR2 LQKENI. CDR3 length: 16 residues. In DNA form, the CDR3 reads TGTGCCAGCTCACCAATCCGGGACAGGGCGTTTTACGAGCAGTACTTC. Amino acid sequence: CASSPIRDRAFYEQYF.

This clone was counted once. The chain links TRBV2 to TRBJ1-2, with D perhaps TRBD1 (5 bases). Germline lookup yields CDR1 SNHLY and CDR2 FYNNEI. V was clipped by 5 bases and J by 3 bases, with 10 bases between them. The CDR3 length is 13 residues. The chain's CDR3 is CASSRDGYYGYTF. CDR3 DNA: TGTGCCAGCAGTAGGGACGGATACTATGGCTACACCTTC.

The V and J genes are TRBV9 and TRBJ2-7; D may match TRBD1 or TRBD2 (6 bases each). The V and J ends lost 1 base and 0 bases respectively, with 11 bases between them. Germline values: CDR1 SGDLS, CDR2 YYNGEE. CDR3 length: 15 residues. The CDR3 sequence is CASSVLGGSSYEQYF. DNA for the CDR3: TGTGCCAGCAGCGTACTAGGGGGGAGCTCCTACGAGCAGTACTTC.

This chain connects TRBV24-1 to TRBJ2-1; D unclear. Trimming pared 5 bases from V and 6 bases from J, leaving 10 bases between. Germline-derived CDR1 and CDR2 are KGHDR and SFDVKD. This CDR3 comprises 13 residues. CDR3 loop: CATSGPDPNEQFF. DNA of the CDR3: TGTGCCACCAGTGGCCCGGACCCCAATGAGCAGTTCTTC.